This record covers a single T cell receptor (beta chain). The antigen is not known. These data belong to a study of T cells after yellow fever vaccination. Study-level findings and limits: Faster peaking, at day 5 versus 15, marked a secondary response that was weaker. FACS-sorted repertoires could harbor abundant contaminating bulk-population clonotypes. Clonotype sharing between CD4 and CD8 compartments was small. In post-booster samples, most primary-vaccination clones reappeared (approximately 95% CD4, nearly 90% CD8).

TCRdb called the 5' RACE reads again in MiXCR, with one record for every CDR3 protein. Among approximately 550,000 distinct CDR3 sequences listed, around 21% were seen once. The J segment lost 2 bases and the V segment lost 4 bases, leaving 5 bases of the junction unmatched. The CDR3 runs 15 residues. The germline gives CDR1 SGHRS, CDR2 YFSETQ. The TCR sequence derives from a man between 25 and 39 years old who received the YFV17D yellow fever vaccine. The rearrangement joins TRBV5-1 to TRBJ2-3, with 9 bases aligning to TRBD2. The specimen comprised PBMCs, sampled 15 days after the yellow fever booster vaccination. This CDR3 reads CASSPPSGTTDTQYF. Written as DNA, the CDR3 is TGCGCCAGCAGCCCCCCTAGCGGGACCACAGATACGCAGTATTTT.